Below, 19 T cell receptor beta chains from the same sample are listed, as sequenced in a study of regulatory T cells in long-lasting Graves disease. Time point of the sample: persistent/refractory GD, antithyroid drugs over 5 years with positive TRAb. Isolated PBMC RNA provided the starting material for the TCR library. CDR3 regions were amplified by Arm-PCR using iRepertoire HTBI primers to build TCR beta libraries. Each CDR3 protein is one row after TCRdb ran MiXCR on the multiplex PCR reads. The top ten hold 40% to 50% of the sample, which has over 650,000 distinct CDR3 sequences, approximately 29% seen once. The sequenced sample was peripheral blood mononuclear cells (PBMCs), obtained when the disease was refractory, from a patient treated with antithyroid drugs. All receptors come from a female donor with Graves disease.

This chain connects TRBV2 to TRBJ2-1; D possibly corresponds to TRBD2 (5 bases). This CDR3 spans 14 amino acids. V lost 11 bases and J 8 bases, leaving 22 bases between the germline ends. Germline lookup yields CDR1 SNHLY and CDR2 FYNNEI. The DNA of the CDR3 is TGTGCCGGCGCCCCTCTAGCCCTCGGGGATGAGCAGTTCTTC. Its protein product is CAGAPLALGDEQFF.

This clonotype was picked up a small number of times. The chain couples TRBV29-1 to TRBJ2-7, with D perhaps matching TRBD1 or TRBD2 (6 bases each). V lost 5 bases, J lost 3 bases, and 14 bases lay in between. The CDR3 extends over 13 amino acids. Germline V gives CDR1 SQVTM, CDR2 ANQGSEA. The CDR3 region has the DNA TGCAGCGTTCTTGGCAGGGGAGGCTACGAGCAGTACTTC. Protein: CSVLGRGGYEQYF.

The CDR3, as DNA: TGTGCCAGCAGCTCGGAGGGGGAGCTTCAAGAGACCCAGTACTTC. This encodes CASSSEGELQETQYF. This chain links TRBV7-9 with TRBJ2-5; D is possibly TRBD1 or TRBD2 (6 bases each). In germline, CDR1 is SEHNR, CDR2 FQNEAQ (reference sequence). V was clipped by 4 bases and J by 2 bases, with 14 bases between them. This CDR3 spans 15 amino acids.

The V call is TRBV28, the J call TRBJ1-5, with 8 nucleotides matching TRBD1. This CDR3 comprises 14 residues. J was trimmed by 5 bases and V by 6 bases; bases with no gene match: 6. Per the germline V gene, CDR1 is MDHEN and CDR2 is SYDVKM. The CDR3 nucleotides read TGTGCCAGCAGCCGTGACAGGGGCTATCAGCCCCAGCATTTT. Encoded protein: CASSRDRGYQPQHF.

This clonotype was seen only a few times. The chain employs TRBV5-5 and TRBJ1-2; 8 bases align to TRBD1. J lost 10 bases, V lost 4 bases, and 9 bases had no gene match. The germline CDR1 and CDR2 sequences are SGHKS and YYEKEE (reference sequence). This CDR3 has 13 residues. This CDR3 reads CASSVQDRAAYTF. The CDR3 DNA is TGTGCCAGCAGCGTCCAGGACAGGGCTGCCTACACCTTC.

This clonotype was detected ten times or more. The chain recombines TRBV2 with TRBJ2-7, with 9 bases fitting TRBD2. CDR1 and CDR2 (germline): SNHLY, FYNNEI. The CDR3 runs 16 residues. V lost 2 bases and J lost 7; bases outside the gene matches: 12. The CDR3 region has the DNA TGTGCCAGCAGTGAATGGTCTAGCGGGACCCGATCAGAGCAGTACTTC. Encoded protein: CASSEWSSGTRSEQYF. Using reference TRBV2 and TRBJ2-7 for the parts outside the CDR3, the full variable domain is EPEVTQTPSHQVTQMGQEVILRCVPISNHLYFYWYRQILGQKVEFLVSFYNNEISEKSEIFDDQFSVERPDGSNFTLKIRSTKLEDSAMYFCASSEWSSGTRSEQYFGPGTRLTVT.

As concerns this clonotype: A read error may explain this, as a much larger clone is one base away. This rearrangement joins TRBV28 to TRBJ2-5; 11 nucleotides agree with TRBD1. The CDR3 extends over 16 amino acids. The V gene end was trimmed by 3 bases and the J gene end by 5 bases; junction bases not matched to a gene: 8. The germline V gene encodes CDR1 MDHEN and CDR2 SYDVKM. CDR3 in DNA: TGTGCCAGCAGTTTGGCGACGGGACAGGGGGTCGAGACCCAGTACTTC. Protein: CASSLATGQGVETQYF.

This clonotype occurred many times. The chain recombines TRBV6-1 with TRBJ2-7; D unclear. Per germline, CDR1 MNHNS and CDR2 SASEGT. The V end was cut by 7 bases, the J end by 1 base, with 8 bases between. The CDR3 length is 12 residues. The CDR3 sequence is CASMYGSYEQYF. In DNA form, the CDR3 reads TGTGCCAGCATGTATGGGTCCTACGAGCAGTACTTC.

This clonotype was seen only a few times. The CDR3 here is CAWGRVNTGELFF. Written as DNA, the CDR3 is TGTGCCTGGGGCAGGGTTAACACCGGGGAGCTGTTTTTT. V and J are TRBV30 and TRBJ2-2; the D gene is possibly TRBD1 (5 bases). V was shortened by 5 bases and J by 2 bases, with 9 bases between the two germline ends. CDR1 GTSNPN and CDR2 SVGIG come from the germline V gene (reference sequence). The length of the CDR3 is 13 residues.

This chain connects TRBV20-1 to TRBJ1-5; 7 bases fit TRBD1. CDR3 size: 13 residues. The V gene end was trimmed by 1 base and the J gene end by 4 bases; junction bases not matched to a gene: 1. The germline gives CDR1 DFQATT, CDR2 SNEGSKA (reference sequence). The DNA for the CDR3 is TGCAGTGCTAGAGTGGGACAGAATCAGCCCCAGCATTTT. It encodes CSARVGQNQPQHF.

Ten or more counts support this clonotype. The J gene is TRBJ2-7, the V gene TRBV6-1; the D call may be TRBD1 or TRBD2 (5 bases each). The germline CDR1 and CDR2 sequences are MNHNS and SASEGT. Trimming stripped 7 bases from V and 6 bases from J, with 19 bases between. The CDR3 length is 14 residues. CDR3 nucleotide sequence: TGTGCCAGCACCCTAGAACCGGGACCGCGCGAGCAGTACTTC. Encoded protein: CASTLEPGPREQYF.

This clonotype has a count of ten or more. The V call is TRBV12-3 or TRBV12-4, the J call TRBJ1-2, with a weak D call TRBD1 (5 bases). V dropped 5 bases and J dropped 7 bases, with 14 bases sitting between them. CDR3 length: 13 amino acids. The CDR3 DNA is TGTGCCAGCAGTGGTCGTCAGGGTTTTGGCTACACCTTC. This translates into CASSGRQGFGYTF.

A note on this clonotype: A read error may account for a junction end that differs from germline. CDR3 in amino acids: CASSVEAGGGYEQYF. CDR3 DNA sequence: TGTGCCAGCAGCGTAGAAGCGGGAGGAGGCTACGAGCAGTACTTC. The gene calls are TRBV11-2 and TRBJ2-7; 9 positions match TRBD2. The CDR3 length is 15 residues. Germline loops: CDR1 SGHAT, CDR2 FQNNGV.

The chain is built from TRBV12-3 or TRBV12-4 and TRBJ1-1, with D maybe TRBD1 (5 bases). CDR3 length equals 15 residues. V lost 6 bases to trimming and J lost 0 bases, with 14 bases between them. In DNA form, the CDR3 reads TGTGCCAGCAGGAGCCCGACAGAAATGAACACTGAAGCTTTCTTT. Amino acid sequence: CASRSPTEMNTEAFF.

V usage is TRBV28 and J usage is TRBJ1-2; D possibly corresponds to TRBD1 (6 bases). The CDR3 totals 17 residues. Germline values: CDR1 MDHEN, CDR2 SYDVKM. Deletions cut 5 bases from V and 6 bases from J, with 25 bases between. The CDR3 here is CASSPLGASRASDGYTF. Written as DNA, the CDR3 is TGTGCCAGCAGTCCGTTGGGGGCGTCTCGGGCCTCGGATGGCTACACCTTC.

The V gene is TRBV7-6, the J gene TRBJ2-1; no clear D. The germline V gene encodes CDR1 SGHVS and CDR2 FNYEAQ. This CDR3 region has 14 residues. V lost 2 bases to trimming and J lost 7 bases, with 12 bases between them. This chain's CDR3 is CASSLIISRNEQFF. As DNA, the CDR3 is TGTGCCAGCAGCTTAATAATCTCGCGGAATGAGCAGTTCTTC. The variable domain in full, with the rest retrieved from reference TRBV7-6 and TRBJ2-1, is GAGVSQSPRYKVTKRGQDVALRCDPISGHVSLYWYRQALGQGPEFLTYFNYEAQQDKSGLPNDRFSAERPEGSISTLTIQRTEQRDSAMYRCASSLIISRNEQFFGPGTRLTVL.

The chain joins TRBV15 to TRBJ1-2; D gene ambiguous. Trimming pared 0 bases from V and 7 bases from J, leaving 15 bases between. The CDR3 is 15 residues long. Germline CDR1 is LNHNV and CDR2 is YYDKDF (reference sequence). The CDR3 protein is CATSRDPSRGGGYTF. The CDR3 region has the DNA TGTGCCACCAGCAGAGATCCGAGTCGGGGAGGTGGCTACACCTTC.

This clonotype was seen a few times. The genes are TRBV24-1 and TRBJ1-5; D not certain. CDR3 length: 13 residues. Trimming removed 9 bases from V and 3 bases from J, with 11 bases in between. Looked up from germline, CDR1 is KGHDR and CDR2 is SFDVKD. The CDR3 region is CATGGHVNQPQHF. The CDR3 DNA sequence: TGTGCCACCGGTGGGCACGTCAATCAGCCCCAGCATTTT.

For this clonotype: Given the absence of the conserved phenylalanine or tryptophan at the CDR3 end, a read error is likely. This sequence joins TRBV6-1 and TRBJ1-1; no reliable D call. V was cut by 4 bases and J by 2 bases, with 5 bases left in between. Germline V gene lookup returns CDR1 MNHNS and CDR2 SASEGT. The CDR3 contains 12 residues. The CDR3 DNA sequence: TGTGCCAGCAGTGGGGTTAACACTGAAGCTTTCTCT. Its protein is CASSGVNTEAFS.